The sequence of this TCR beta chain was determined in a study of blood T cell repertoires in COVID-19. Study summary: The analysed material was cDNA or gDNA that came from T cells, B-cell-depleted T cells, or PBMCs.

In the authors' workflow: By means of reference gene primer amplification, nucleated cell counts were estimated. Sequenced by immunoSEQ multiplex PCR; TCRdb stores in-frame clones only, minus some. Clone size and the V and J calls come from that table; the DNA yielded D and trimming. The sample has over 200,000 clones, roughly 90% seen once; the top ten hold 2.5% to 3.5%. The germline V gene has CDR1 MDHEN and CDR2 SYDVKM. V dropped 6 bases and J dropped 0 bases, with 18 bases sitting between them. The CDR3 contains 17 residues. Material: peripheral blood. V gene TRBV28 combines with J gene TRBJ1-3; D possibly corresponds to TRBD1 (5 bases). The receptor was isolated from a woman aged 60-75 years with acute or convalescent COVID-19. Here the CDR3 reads CASSLVEGVNSGNTIYF. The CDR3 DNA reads TGTGCCAGCAGCCTCGTTGAAGGGGTAAACTCTGGAAACACCATATATTTT.